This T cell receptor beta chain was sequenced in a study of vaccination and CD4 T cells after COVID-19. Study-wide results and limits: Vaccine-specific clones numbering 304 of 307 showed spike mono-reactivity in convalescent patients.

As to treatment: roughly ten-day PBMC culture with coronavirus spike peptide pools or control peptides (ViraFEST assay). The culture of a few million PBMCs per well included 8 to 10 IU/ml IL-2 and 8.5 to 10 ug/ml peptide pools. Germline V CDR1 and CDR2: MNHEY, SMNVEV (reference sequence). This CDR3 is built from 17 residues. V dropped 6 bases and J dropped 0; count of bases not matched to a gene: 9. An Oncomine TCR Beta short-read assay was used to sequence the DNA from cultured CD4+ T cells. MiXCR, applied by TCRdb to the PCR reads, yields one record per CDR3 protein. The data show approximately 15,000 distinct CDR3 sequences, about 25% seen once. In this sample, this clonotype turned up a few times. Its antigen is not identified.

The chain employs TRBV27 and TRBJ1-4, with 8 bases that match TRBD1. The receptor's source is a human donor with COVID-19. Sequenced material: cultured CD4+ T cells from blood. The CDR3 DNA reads TGTGCCAGCAGGACCTACGGGACAGGCGCAACTAATGAAAAACTGTTTTTT. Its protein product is CASRTYGTGATNEKLFF.